This is a list of T cell receptor beta chains from one sample in a study of tumor-infiltrating lymphocytes in primary liver carcinoma. Each CDR3 protein is one row after TCRdb ran MiXCR on the multiplex PCR reads. The repertoire holds 48,000 or so distinct CDR3 sequences, with around three quarters as singletons. The specimen was liver tumor tissue from sampling region 3. These receptors were obtained from a man in his forties with primary liver carcinoma and hepatitis B virus infection. Each CDR3 is given with its conserved first and last residue. The D gene is left open where the match is weak. Expanded clones are given a class, and other clones once, few, many or no size at all.

J	D	V	size	CDR3	DNA
TRBJ2-3	-	TRBV5-6	-	CASGFYRGGPSTQYF	TGTGCCAGCGGCTTCTACAGGGGGGGGCCTAGTACGCAGTATTTT
TRBJ2-2	-	TRBV10-3	once	CATRRPSIGELFF	TGTGCCACCAGAAGGCCCTCCATCGGGGAACTGTTTTTT
TRBJ2-3	-	TRBV12-5	many	CASGWGDTQYF	TGTGCTAGTGGTTGGGGCGATACGCAGTATTTT
TRBJ2-5	TRBD2	TRBV11-2	once	CASSLRHGLAAYQETLYF	TGTGCCAGCAGCTTACGTCATGGGCTAGCGGCGTACCAAGAGACCCTGTACTTC
TRBJ2-3	TRBD2	TRBV29-1	-	CSVAGLAGFTDTQYF	TGCAGCGTCGCTGGACTAGCGGGCTTCACAGATACGCAGTATTTT
TRBJ2-2	-	TRBV7-3	-	CASSLVGLPGELFF	TGTGCCAGCAGCTTAGTGGGACTCCCCGGGGAGCTGTTTTTT
TRBJ2-5	-	TRBV4-2	-	CASSQDFRAQETQHF	TGTGCCAGTAGCCAAGATTTCCGGGCCCAAGAGACCCAGCACTTC
TRBJ2-4	-	TRBV28	many	CASSLAVKNIQYF	TGTGCCAGCAGTTTAGCGGTCAAAAACATTCAGTACTTC
TRBJ2-1	-	TRBV29-1	-	CSLGVLSGTYNEQFF	TGTAGCCTGGGGGTACTTAGCGGTACCTACAATGAGCAGTTCTTC
TRBJ1-5	-	TRBV6-2/TRBV6-3	-	CTGSMGQPQHF	TGTACCGGCAGCATGGGACAGCCCCAGCATTTT
TRBJ2-3	TRBD2	TRBV24-1	many	CATSPGLGYEDTQYF	TGTGCCACCAGTCCGGGACTAGGCTATGAGGATACGCAGTATTTT
TRBJ2-7	-	TRBV2	-	CASNEETGNYEQYF	TGTGCCAGCAATGAGGAGACGGGAAACTACGAGCAGTACTTC
TRBJ2-1	-	TRBV29-1	-	CSVNKRNEQFF	TGCAGCGTCAATAAGAGGAATGAGCAATTCTTC
TRBJ2-3	-	TRBV6-1	-	CASSPWTGGTTDTQYF	TGTGCCAGCAGTCCCTGGACTGGCGGGACGACAGATACGCAATATTTT
TRBJ1-1	-	TRBV4-1	-	CASSQLREDDTEAFF	TGCGCCAGCAGCCAACTCAGGGAGGATGACACTGAAGCTTTCTTT
TRBJ1-4	TRBD1	TRBV30	many	CAWSGAGGEKLFF	TGTGCCTGGAGTGGGGCAGGGGGCGAAAAACTGTTTTTT
TRBJ2-5	TRBD1	TRBV11-2	-	CASSLGTGQETQYF	TGTGCCAGCAGCTTGGGGACAGGGCAAGAGACCCAGTACTTC
TRBJ2-3	-	TRBV11-1	-	CASSTTQGAQADTQYF	TGTGCCAGCAGCACCACACAAGGGGCCCAAGCAGATACGCAGTATTTT
TRBJ2-7	-	TRBV11-1	-	CASSLANGGTYSYEQYF	TGTGCCAGCAGCTTAGCTAACGGGGGGACATACTCCTACGAGCAGTACTTC
TRBJ1-1	-	TRBV6-6	-	CASCYGDTDAFF	TGCGCCAGCTGTTACGGGGACACTGACGCTTTCTTT
TRBJ2-1	TRBD2	TRBV4-2	-	CFSSLFLAGDGSYNEQFF	TGTTTCAGCAGCTTGTTTCTAGCGGGAGACGGTTCCTACAATGAGCAGTTCTTC
TRBJ1-2	-	TRBV11-2	-	CASSFEGNHGYTF	TGCGCCAGCAGCTTTGAGGGGAACCATGGCTACACCTTC
TRBJ2-7	-	TRBV7-6	-	CASSPGPRTEQYF	TGTGCCAGCAGCCCGGGCCCTAGGACCGAGCAGTACTTC
TRBJ2-3	-	TRBV7-9	many	CASSLAADTQYF	TGTGCCAGCAGCTTAGCGGCAGATACGCAGTATTTT
TRBJ1-2	-	TRBV6-1	medium-sized	CASSEVGGAGRGYTF	TGTGCCAGCAGTGAAGTGGGGGGGGCTGGACGTGGCTACACCTTC
TRBJ2-2	-	TRBV6-5	-	CGSSLWGKLFF	TGTGGCAGCAGCCTCTGGGGGAAGCTGTTTTTT
TRBJ1-1	-	TRBV5-4	-	CASSHENTEAFF	TGTGCCAGCAGCCATGAGAACACAGAAGCTTTCTTT
TRBJ2-5	-	TRBV6-1	-	CASSERALHEETQYF	TGTGCCAGCAGTGAAAGGGCTCTACATGAGGAGACCCAGTACTTC
TRBJ2-7	-	TRBV11-2	-	CVSTPLEAVHYEQYF	TGTGTCAGCACCCCCTTGGAAGCGGTCCACTATGAGCAGTACTTC
TRBJ2-5	-	TRBV4-1	-	CASSQDTEGQETQYF	TGCGCCAGTAGCCAAGATACGGAAGGCCAAGAGACCCAGTACTTC
TRBJ2-7	TRBD2	TRBV6-6	-	CASRYSQGLAGGLYGQYF	TGTGCCAGCAGATACTCGCAGGGACTAGCGGGAGGGCTCTACGGGCAGTACTTC
TRBJ1-1	TRBD1	TRBV29-1	-	CSVEAEDRNHLEAFF	TGCAGCGTTGAAGCGGAGGACAGGAACCACCTTGAAGCTTTCTTT
TRBJ2-7	-	TRBV11-2	-	CVGRPTGRDEQYF	TGTGTCGGCAGACCCACAGGTCGCGATGAGCAGTACTTC
TRBJ1-4	-	TRBV11-2	-	CDSSTNPRDGRSNEKLFF	TGTGACAGCAGCACCAACCCCCGGGACGGGCGATCTAATGAAAAACTGTTTTTT
TRBJ2-7	TRBD1	TRBV4-1	-	CASSLRTGGHYEQYF	TGCGCCAGCAGTCTCAGGACAGGAGGCCACTACGAGCAGTACTTC
TRBJ2-2	TRBD1	TRBV29-1	-	CSVVKGQSNTGELFF	TGCAGCGTCGTGAAGGGACAGTCGAACACTGGGGAGCTGTTTTTT
TRBJ2-4	-	TRBV29-1	-	CSVELRGLGGIHYF	TGCAGCGTTGAACTGAGGGGCCTCGGCGGCATTCACTACTTC
TRBJ2-5	-	TRBV2	-	CTNAPGETQYF	TGTACCAACGCCCCGGGGGAGACCCAGTACTTC
TRBJ2-7	TRBD1	TRBV29-1	few	CSVEEGQGVYEQYF	TGCAGCGTTGAAGAAGGACAGGGGGTCTACGAGCAGTACTTC
TRBJ2-7	-	TRBV4-1	-	CASSHAATGEQYF	TGCGCCAGCAGCCATGCAGCGACAGGCGAGCAGTACTTC